This T cell receptor (beta chain) was documented in a study of blood T cell repertoires in COVID-19. The junction had 4 bases not matched to a gene; V was cut back by 2 bases and J by 0 bases. CDR3 size: 16 residues. CDR1 and CDR2 (germline): MGHDK, SYGVNS. Authors' methods: Cell counts per sample came from amplifying reference gene primers. Some clones are missing from TCRdb's copy, which holds only in-frame ones; the method was immunoSEQ multiplex PCR. The V and J calls and clone size are taken from that table; D and trimming were inferred from the DNA. The sample consists of approximately 230,000 clones, 70% to 90% of them appearing once.

The sample comprised peripheral blood. The clonotype originates from an elderly man with acute or convalescent COVID-19. This chain connects TRBV25-1 to TRBJ1-1; TRBD1 matches 9 bases. CDR3 residues: CASSEPGQGVNTEAFF. CDR3 DNA sequence: TGTGCCAGCAGTGAACCGGGACAGGGAGTGAACACTGAAGCTTTCTTT.